This T cell receptor (beta chain) stems from a study of blood T cell repertoires in COVID-19 (TCRdb year 2020). Describing the broader study: Samples covering the acute and convalescent phases of COVID-19 were provided by collaborators in the United States, Italy and Spain. Where available, HLA class I and class II types were obtained from metadata supplied by the sample provider rather than from assay-based typing. The dataset comprised deeply sampled blood TCRbeta repertoires from subjects exposed to, actively infected with, or recovered from COVID-19. The repertoires were made available in a free public database intended to serve as a resource for research on the immune response to SARS-CoV-2. Samples were obtained from the ongoing ImmuneRACE study (first 160 participants) and from over 1,000 subjects provided by 6 global collaborators. The prospective study material was composed of cDNA or gDNA derived from T cells, B-cell-depleted T cells, or PBMCs. Nearly every sample came with metadata listing a de-identified subject ID, COVID-19 status, age in years and sex.

Collaborating institutions collected whole blood in K2EDTA tubes following their own protocols. For TCRbeta analysis, collaborator samples were shipped as frozen whole blood, as isolated PBMCs, or as DNA extracted from either sample type. TCRbeta CDR3 regions were amplified from genomic DNA using the immunoSEQ Assay, a bias-controlled multiplex PCR. The original methods were these. Nucleated cell counts per sample were estimated from amplification of reference gene primers within the assay. Sequence reads were collapsed and filtered to measure the absolute abundance of every unique TCRbeta CDR3 rearrangement. For each sample, productive Simpson clonality was calculated as the square root of Simpson's diversity index across productive rearrangements. In TCRdb, the immuneACCESS table is reduced to in-frame sequences with V and J assigned. These tables do not hold every clone; where another copy was compared, an unresolved V gene accounts for under half, and the others remain unexplained. The D gene and trimming were derived from the DNA, and the V and J assignments and clone size from that table. Recorded for this sample are about 270,000 clones; over 75% of them occurred a single time. The top ten clonotypes cover 13% of the sample.

The study at large found these results: The amount of clinical and demographic metadata varied by source and participant and was provided uncurated.

From a lookup of the germline V gene (reference sequence), CDR1 and CDR2 are MNHNY and SVGAGI. The CDR3 runs 12 amino acids, cysteine and phenylalanine included. Solely the CDR3 DNA is kept, with 36 bases framed from the first base. The germline ends are 14 bases apart after V is trimmed by 8 bases and J by 7 bases. Details on this clone: No antigen is known for it. Base qualities are not provided; no much larger clone lies one nucleotide away.

The TCR originated in a human donor in a cohort sampled during active COVID-19. Sequencing was carried out using peripheral blood. The chain couples TRBV6-6 to TRBJ1-1; the D gene is perhaps TRBD1, on 6 matching bases. This receptor has the CDR3 CASGRQVGEAFF. The DNA sequence is TGTGCCAGCGGACGACAGGTGGGTGAAGCTTTCTTT.